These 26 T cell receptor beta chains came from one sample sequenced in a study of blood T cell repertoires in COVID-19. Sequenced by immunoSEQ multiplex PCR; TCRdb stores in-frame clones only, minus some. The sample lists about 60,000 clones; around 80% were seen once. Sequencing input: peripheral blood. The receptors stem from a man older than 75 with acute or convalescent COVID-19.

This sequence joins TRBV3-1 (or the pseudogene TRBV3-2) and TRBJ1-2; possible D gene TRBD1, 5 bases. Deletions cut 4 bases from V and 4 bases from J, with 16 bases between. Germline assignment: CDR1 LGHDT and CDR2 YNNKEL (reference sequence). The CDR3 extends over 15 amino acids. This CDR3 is CASSLEGAGGYGYTF. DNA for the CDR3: TGTGCCAGCAGCCTCGAAGGGGCCGGGGGCTATGGCTACACCTTC.

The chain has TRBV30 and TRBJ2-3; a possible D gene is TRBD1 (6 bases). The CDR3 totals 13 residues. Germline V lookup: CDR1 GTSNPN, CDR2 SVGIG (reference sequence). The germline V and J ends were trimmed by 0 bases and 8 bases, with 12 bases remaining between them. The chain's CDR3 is CAWSVRVGATQYF. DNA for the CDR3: TGTGCCTGGAGTGTACGGGTGGGGGCTACGCAGTATTTT.

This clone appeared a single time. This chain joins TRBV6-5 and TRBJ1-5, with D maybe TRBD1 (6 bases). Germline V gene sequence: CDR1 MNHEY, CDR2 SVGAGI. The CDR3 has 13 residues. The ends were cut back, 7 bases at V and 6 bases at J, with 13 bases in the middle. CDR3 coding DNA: TGTGCCAGCACGCCAGGGGCGGTTCAGCCCCAGCATTTT. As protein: CASTPGAVQPQHF.

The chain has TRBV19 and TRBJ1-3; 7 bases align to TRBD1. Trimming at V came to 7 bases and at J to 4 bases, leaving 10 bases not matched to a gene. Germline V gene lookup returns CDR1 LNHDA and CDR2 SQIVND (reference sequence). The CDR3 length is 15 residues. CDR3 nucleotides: TGTGCCAGTACCGTAGGTGGACAGGCCGGAAACACCATATATTTT. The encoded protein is CASTVGGQAGNTIYF.

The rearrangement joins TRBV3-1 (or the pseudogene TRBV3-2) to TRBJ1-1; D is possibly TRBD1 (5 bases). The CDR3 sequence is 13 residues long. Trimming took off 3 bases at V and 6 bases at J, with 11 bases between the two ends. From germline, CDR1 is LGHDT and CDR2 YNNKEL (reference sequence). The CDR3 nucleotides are TGTGCCAGCAGCCAGTCATCGGGGGCTGAAGCTTTCTTT. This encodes CASSQSSGAEAFF.

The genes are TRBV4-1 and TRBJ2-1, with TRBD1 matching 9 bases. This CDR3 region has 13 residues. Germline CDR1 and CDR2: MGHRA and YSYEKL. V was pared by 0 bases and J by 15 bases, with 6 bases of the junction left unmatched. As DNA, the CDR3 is TGCGCCAGCAGCCAAGATGGGACAGGGACCTCGTTCTTC. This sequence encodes CASSQDGTGTSFF.

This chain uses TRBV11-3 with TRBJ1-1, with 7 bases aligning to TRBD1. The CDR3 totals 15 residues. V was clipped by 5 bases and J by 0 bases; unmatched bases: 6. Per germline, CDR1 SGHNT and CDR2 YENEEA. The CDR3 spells CASSRRTGMNTEAFF. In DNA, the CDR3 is TGTGCCAGCAGCCGACGGACAGGTATGAACACTGAAGCTTTCTTT.

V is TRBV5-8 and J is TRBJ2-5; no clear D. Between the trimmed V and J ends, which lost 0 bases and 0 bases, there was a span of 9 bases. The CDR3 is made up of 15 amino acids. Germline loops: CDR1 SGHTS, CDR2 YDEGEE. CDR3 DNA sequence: TGTGCCAGCAGCTTGGGACGGGTAGACCAAGAGACCCAGTACTTC. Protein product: CASSLGRVDQETQYF.

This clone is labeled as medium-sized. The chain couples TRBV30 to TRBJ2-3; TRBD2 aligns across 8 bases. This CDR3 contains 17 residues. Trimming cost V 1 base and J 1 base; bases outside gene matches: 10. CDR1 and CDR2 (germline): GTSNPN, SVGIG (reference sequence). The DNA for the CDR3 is TGTGCCTGGAGTGCAAAATCCGGGAGGGAGGGCACAGATACGCAGTATTTT. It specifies CAWSAKSGREGTDTQYF.

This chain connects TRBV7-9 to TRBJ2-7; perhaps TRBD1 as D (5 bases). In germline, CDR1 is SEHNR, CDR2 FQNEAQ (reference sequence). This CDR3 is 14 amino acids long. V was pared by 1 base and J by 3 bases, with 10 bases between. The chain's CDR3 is CASSLGSGYYEQYF. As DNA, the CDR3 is TGTGCCAGCAGCTTAGGATCAGGGTACTACGAGCAGTACTTC.

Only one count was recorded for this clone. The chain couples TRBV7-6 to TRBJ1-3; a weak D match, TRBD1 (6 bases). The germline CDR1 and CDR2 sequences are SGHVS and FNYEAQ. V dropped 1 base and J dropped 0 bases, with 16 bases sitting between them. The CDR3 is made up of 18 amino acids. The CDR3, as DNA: TGTGCCAGCAGCTTAGGGACAGTCATGACTAACTCTGGAAACACCATATATTTT. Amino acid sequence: CASSLGTVMTNSGNTIYF.

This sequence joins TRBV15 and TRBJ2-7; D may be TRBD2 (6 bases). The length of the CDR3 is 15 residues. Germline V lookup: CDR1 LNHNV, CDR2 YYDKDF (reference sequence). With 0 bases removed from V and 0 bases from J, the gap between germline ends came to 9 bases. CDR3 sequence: CATSREEGSSYEQYF. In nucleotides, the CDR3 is TGTGCCACCAGCAGAGAGGAGGGAAGCTCCTACGAGCAGTACTTC.

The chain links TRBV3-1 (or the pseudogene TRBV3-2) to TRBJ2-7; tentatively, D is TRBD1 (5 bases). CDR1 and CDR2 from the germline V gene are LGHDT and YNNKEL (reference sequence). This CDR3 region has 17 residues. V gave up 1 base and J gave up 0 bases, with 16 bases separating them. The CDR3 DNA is TGTGCCAGCAGCCAAGGTGGACACGTTTTTAGCTCCTACGAGCAGTACTTC. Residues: CASSQGGHVFSSYEQYF.

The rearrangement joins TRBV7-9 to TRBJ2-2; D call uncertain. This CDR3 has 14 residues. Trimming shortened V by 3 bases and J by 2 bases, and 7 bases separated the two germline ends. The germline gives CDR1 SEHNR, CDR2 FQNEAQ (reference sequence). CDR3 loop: CASSFTANTGELFF. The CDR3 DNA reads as TGTGCCAGCAGCTTCACAGCAAACACCGGGGAGCTGTTTTTT.

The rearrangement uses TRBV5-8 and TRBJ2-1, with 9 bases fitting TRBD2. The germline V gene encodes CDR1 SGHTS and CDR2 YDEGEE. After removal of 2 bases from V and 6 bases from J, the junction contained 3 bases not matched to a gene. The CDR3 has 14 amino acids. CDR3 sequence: CASSLLAGGNEQFF. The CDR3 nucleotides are TGTGCCAGCAGCTTACTAGCGGGCGGCAATGAGCAGTTCTTC.

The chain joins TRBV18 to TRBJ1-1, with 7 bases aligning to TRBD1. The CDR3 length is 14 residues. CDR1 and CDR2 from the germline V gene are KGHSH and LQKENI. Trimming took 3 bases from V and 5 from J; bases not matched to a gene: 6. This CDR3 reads CASSPFTGVTEAFF. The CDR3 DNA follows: TGTGCCAGCTCACCCTTCACAGGGGTGACTGAAGCTTTCTTT.

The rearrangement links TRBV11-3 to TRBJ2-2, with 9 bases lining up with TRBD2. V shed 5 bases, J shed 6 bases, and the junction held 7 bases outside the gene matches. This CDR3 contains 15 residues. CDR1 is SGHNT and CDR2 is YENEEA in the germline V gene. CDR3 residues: CASSLAGGPPGELFF. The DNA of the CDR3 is TGTGCCAGCAGCCTGGCGGGAGGGCCCCCCGGGGAGCTGTTTTTT.

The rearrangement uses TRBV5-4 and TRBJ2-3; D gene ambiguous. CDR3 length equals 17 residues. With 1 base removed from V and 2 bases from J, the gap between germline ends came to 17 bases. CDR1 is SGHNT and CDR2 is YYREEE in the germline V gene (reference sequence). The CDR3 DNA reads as TGTGCCAGCAGCTTGTTTATTAGCTCCCAACTCACAGATACGCAGTATTTT. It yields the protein CASSLFISSQLTDTQYF.

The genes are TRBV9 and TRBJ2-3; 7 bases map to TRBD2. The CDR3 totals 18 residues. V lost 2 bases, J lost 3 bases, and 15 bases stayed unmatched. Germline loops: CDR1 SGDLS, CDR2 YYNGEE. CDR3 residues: CASSVGNLYAGETDTQYF. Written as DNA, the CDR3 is TGTGCCAGCAGCGTCGGGAACCTCTACGCGGGAGAGACAGATACGCAGTATTTT. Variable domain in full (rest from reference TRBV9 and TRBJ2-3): DSGVTQTPKHLITATGQRVTLRCSPRSGDLSVYWYQQSLDQGLQFLIQYYNGEERAKGNILERFSAQQFPDLHSELNLSSLELGDSALYFCASSVGNLYAGETDTQYFGPGTRLTVL.

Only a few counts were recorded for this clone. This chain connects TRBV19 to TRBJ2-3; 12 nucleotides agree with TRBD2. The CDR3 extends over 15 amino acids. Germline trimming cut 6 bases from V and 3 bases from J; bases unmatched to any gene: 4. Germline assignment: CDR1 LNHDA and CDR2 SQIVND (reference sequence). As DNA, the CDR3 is TGTGCCAGTAGAGGACTAGCGGGGACTACAGATACGCAGTATTTT. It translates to CASRGLAGTTDTQYF.

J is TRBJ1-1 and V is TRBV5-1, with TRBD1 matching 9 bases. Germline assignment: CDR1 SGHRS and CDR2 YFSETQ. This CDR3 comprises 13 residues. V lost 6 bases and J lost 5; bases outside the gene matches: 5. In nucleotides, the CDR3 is TGCGCCAGCAACCGGGACAGGGATACTGAAGCTTTCTTT. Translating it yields CASNRDRDTEAFF.

CDR3 bases: TGTGCCAGCAGCGCAGATAACTATGGCTACACCTTC. It specifies CASSADNYGYTF. The V call is TRBV5-4, the J call TRBJ1-2; unclear D gene. Germline CDR1 and CDR2: SGHNT and YYREEE (reference sequence). The CDR3 is 12 residues long. The V gene lost 4 bases and the J gene lost 1 base, with 5 bases spanning the gap.

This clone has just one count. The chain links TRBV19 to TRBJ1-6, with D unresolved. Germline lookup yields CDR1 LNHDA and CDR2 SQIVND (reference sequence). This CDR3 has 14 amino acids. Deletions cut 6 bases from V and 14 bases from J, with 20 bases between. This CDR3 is CASRDWDGQMSLHF. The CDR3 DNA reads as TGTGCCAGTAGGGACTGGGATGGGCAAATGTCCCTCCACTTT.

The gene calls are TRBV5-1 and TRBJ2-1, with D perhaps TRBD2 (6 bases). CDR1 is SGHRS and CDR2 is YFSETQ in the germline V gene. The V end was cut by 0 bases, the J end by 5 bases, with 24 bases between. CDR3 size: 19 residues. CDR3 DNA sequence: TGCGCCAGCAGCTTGGTTGGTTTACTAGTAGCGGAAAAGCACAATGAGCAGTTCTTC. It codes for CASSLVGLLVAEKHNEQFF.

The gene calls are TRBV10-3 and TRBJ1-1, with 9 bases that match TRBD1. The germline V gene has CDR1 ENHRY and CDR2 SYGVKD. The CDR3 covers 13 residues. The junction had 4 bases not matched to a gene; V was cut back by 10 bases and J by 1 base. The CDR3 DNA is TGTGCCACGAGGACAGGGGAGAACACTGAAGCTTTCTTT. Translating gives CATRTGENTEAFF.

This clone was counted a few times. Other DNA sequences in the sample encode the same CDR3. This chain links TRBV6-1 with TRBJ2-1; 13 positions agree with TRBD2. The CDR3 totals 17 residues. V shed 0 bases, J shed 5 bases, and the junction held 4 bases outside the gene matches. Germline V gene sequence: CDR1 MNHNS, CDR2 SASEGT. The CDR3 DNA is TGTGCCAGCAGTGAAGCTCGACTAGCGGGAGGTGACAATGAGCAGTTCTTC. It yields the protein CASSEARLAGGDNEQFF.